The rows below give T cell receptor beta chains drawn from one sample of a study of identical twins. In TCRdb, the 5' RACE reads were re-called with MiXCR into one record per CDR3 protein. The sample records 200,000 to 250,000 distinct CDR3 sequences, around an eighth being singletons. Input material: memory (CD45RO+) T cells sorted from blood. These receptors were taken from a woman between 18 and 30 years old in good health. CDR3s include the opening cysteine and the closing phenylalanine or tryptophan. D genes are given only for firm matches. Expanded clones get a size class; other rows say once, few or many, or leave the size out.

j_gene: TRBJ2-5
d_gene: .
abundance: .
v_gene: TRBV20-1
CDR3aa: CSAAGLTSQETQYF
CDR3nt: TGCAGTGCTGCGGGACTGACTTCCCAAGAGACCCAGTACTTC

j_gene: TRBJ2-5
d_gene: .
abundance: few
v_gene: TRBV4-2
CDR3aa: CASSQGGTGGETQYF
CDR3nt: TGTGCCAGCAGCCAAGGGGGGACTGGGGGAGAGACCCAGTACTTC

j_gene: TRBJ2-7
d_gene: .
abundance: many
v_gene: TRBV10-3
CDR3aa: CAISGQSYEQYF
CDR3nt: TGTGCCATCAGCGGACAAAGCTACGAGCAGTACTTC

j_gene: TRBJ2-7
d_gene: TRBD2
abundance: many
v_gene: TRBV5-1
CDR3aa: CASSLGFSGGDYEQYF
CDR3nt: TGCGCCAGCAGCTTGGGGTTTAGCGGGGGTGACTACGAGCAGTACTTC

j_gene: TRBJ2-3
d_gene: TRBD1
abundance: few
v_gene: TRBV20-1
CDR3aa: CSARQGALQDTQYF
CDR3nt: TGCAGTGCTAGACAGGGGGCGCTTCAAGATACGCAGTATTTT

j_gene: TRBJ1-6
d_gene: .
abundance: many
v_gene: TRBV20-1
CDR3aa: CSARFLGPYDSPLHF
CDR3nt: TGCAGTGCTAGATTTCTTGGGCCTTACGATTCACCCCTCCACTTT

j_gene: TRBJ2-3
d_gene: .
abundance: .
v_gene: TRBV3-1
CDR3aa: CTSSHLGDTQYF
CDR3nt: TGTACCAGCAGCCACCTCGGAGATACGCAGTATTTT

j_gene: TRBJ2-7
d_gene: TRBD2
abundance: .
v_gene: TRBV12-3/TRBV12-4
CDR3aa: CASSLRGVSSGGEQYF
CDR3nt: TGTGCCAGCAGTTTGAGAGGGGTTTCATCGGGAGGCGAGCAGTACTTC

j_gene: TRBJ2-1
d_gene: TRBD2
abundance: .
v_gene: TRBV29-1
CDR3aa: CSVEGTSGRGYEQFF
CDR3nt: TGCAGCGTTGAAGGGACTAGCGGGAGAGGTTATGAGCAGTTCTTC

j_gene: TRBJ2-3
d_gene: .
abundance: many
v_gene: TRBV4-3
CDR3aa: CASSQERAEPPSTDTQYF
CDR3nt: TGCGCCAGCAGCCAAGAACGGGCGGAGCCCCCTAGCACAGATACGCAGTATTTT

j_gene: TRBJ2-3
d_gene: .
abundance: few
v_gene: TRBV5-1
CDR3aa: CASSPWGVGTDTQYF
CDR3nt: TGCGCCAGCAGCCCCTGGGGGGTAGGCACAGATACGCAGTATTTT